This T cell receptor (beta chain) was sequenced during a study of blood T cell repertoires in COVID-19. Across the study: In each case, the material was cDNA or gDNA derived from T cells, B-cell-depleted T cells, or PBMCs.

In the original workflow: For nucleated cells, counts were estimated from reference gene primer amplification. Here immunoSEQ multiplex PCR was the method, and the copy in TCRdb shows in-frame clones only, minus some. V, J and clone size reflect that table, while D and trimming were determined from the DNA. The top ten hold 20% of the sample, which has approximately 60,000 clones, around four fifths seen once. CDR3 size: 12 residues. Trimming cost V 7 bases and J 14 bases, with 20 bases left between them. The chain combines TRBV12-3 or TRBV12-4 with TRBJ1-2; D possibly corresponds to TRBD1 (6 bases). The receptor comes from an elderly woman with active or convalescent COVID-19. Sequencing was performed on peripheral blood. The CDR3, as DNA: TGTGCCAGCACCTCATTAGGGGGGGACATTACCTTC. Its protein product is CASTSLGGDITF.